Below, one T cell receptor beta chain is given with its context. The antigen remains undetermined. The data originate from a study of blood T cells in healthy people across ages. The authors ran a second PCR of roughly 7 to 11 cycles using a sample-barcoded 5' primer and a J-beta primer mix. Every individual sample yielded 2.5 million or more paired-end reads (each containing CDR3). TCRdb re-called the 5' RACE reads with MiXCR, one entry per CDR3 protein. The sample has around 1,000,000 distinct CDR3 sequences, approximately 25% seen once; the top ten hold approximately 0.71%. The study's findings and limits: Getting older went along with TCR beta diversity per million T cells dropping roughly linearly.

The CDR3 loop spans 14 amino acids. V was clipped by 5 bases and J by 3 bases, with 13 bases between them. These data were also filed under a second study, of T cells of mothers and their children.

The sequenced sample was blood. This TCR was sampled from a girl aged 2-10 years in good health. The chain joins TRBV12-3 or TRBV12-4 to TRBJ1-1, with D perhaps TRBD1 (5 bases). The chain's CDR3 is CASSDGATYTEAFF. As DNA, the CDR3 is TGTGCCAGCAGTGACGGGGCCACCTACACTGAAGCTTTCTTT.